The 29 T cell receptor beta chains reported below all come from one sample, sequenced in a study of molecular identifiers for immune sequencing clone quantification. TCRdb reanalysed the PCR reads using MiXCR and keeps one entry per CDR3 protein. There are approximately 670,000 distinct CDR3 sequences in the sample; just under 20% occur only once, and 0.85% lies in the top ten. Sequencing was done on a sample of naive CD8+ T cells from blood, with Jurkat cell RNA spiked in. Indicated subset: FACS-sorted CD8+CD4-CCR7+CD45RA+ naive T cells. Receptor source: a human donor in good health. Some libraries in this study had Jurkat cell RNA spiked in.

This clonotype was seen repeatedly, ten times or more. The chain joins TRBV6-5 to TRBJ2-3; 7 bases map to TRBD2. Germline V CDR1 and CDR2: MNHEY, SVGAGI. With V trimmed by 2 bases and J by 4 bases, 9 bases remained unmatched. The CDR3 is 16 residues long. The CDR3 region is CASSYLAVPTPDTQYF. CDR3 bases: TGTGCCAGCAGTTACCTAGCGGTCCCGACCCCAGATACGCAGTATTTT.

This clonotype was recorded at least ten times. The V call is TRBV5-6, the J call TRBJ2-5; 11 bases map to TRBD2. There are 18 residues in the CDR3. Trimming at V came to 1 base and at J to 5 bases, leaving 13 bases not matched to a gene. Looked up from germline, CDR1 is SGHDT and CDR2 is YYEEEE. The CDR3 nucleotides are TGTGCCAGCAGCTTGAGTCTAGCGGGGGGCCCGGGGGGTGAGACCCAGTACTTC. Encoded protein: CASSLSLAGGPGGETQYF.

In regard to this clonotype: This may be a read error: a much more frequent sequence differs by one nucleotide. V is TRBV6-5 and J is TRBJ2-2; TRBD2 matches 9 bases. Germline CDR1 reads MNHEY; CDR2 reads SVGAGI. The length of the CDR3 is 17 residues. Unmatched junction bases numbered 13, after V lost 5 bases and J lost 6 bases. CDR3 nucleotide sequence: TGTGCCAGCAGTCACTTTCTAAGGACTAGCGCCGCCGGGGAGCTGTTTTTT. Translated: CASSHFLRTSAAGELFF.

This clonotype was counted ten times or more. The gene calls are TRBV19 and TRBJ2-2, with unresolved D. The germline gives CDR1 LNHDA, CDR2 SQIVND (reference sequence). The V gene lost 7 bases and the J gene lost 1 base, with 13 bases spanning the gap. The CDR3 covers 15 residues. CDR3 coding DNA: TGTGCCAGTACCCCCTGGCACGGGAACACCGGGGAGCTGTTTTTT. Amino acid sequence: CASTPWHGNTGELFF.

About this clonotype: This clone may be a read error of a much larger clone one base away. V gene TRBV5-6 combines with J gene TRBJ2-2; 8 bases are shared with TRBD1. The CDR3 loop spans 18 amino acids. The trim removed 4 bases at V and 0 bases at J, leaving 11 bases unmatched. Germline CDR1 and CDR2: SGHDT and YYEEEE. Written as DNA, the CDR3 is TGTGCCAGCAGCCTCCGGGGCAGGGGGCACGCGAACACCGGGGAGCTGTTTTTT. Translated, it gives CASSLRGRGHANTGELFF.

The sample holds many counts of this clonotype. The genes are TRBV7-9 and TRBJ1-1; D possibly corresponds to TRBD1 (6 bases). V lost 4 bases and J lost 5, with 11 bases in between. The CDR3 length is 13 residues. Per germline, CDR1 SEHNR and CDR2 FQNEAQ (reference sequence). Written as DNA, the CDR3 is TGTGCCAGCAGCTCGGGGGCCGGGACTGAAGCTTTCTTT. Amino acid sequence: CASSSGAGTEAFF.

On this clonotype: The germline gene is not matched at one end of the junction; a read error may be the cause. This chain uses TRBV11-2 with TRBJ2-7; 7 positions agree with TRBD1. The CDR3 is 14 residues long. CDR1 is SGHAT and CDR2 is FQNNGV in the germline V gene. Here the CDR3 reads CASSTTGHSYGQYF. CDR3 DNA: TGTGCCAGCAGCACGACAGGGCACTCCTACGGGCAGTACTTC.

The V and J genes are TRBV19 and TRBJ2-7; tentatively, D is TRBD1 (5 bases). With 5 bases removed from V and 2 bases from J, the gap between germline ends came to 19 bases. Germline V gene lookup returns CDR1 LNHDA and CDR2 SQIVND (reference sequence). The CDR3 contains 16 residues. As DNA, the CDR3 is TGTGCCAGTAGTCTCTCCTCGGACACAGCCACCTACGAGCAGTACTTC. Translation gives CASSLSSDTATYEQYF.

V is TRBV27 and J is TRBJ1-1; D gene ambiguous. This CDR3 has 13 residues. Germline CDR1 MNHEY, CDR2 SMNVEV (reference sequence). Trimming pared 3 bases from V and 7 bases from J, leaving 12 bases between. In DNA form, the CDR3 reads TGTGCCAGCAGTTTCCAAGTGGGGTTTGAAGCTTTCTTT. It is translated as CASSFQVGFEAFF.

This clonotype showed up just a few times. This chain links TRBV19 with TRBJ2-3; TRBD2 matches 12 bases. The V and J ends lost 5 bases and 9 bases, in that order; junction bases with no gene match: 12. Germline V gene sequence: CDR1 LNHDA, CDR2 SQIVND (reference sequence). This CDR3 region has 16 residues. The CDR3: CASSPGTSGPPGTQYF. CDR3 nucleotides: TGTGCCAGTAGTCCGGGGACTAGCGGGCCCCCCGGGACGCAGTATTTT.

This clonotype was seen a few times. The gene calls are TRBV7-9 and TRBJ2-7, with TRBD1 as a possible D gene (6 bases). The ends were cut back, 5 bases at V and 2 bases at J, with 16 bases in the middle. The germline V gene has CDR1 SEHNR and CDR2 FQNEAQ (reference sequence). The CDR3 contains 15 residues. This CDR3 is CASSPPGQTPYEQYF. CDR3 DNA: TGTGCCAGCAGCCCACCGGGACAAACCCCCTACGAGCAGTACTTC.

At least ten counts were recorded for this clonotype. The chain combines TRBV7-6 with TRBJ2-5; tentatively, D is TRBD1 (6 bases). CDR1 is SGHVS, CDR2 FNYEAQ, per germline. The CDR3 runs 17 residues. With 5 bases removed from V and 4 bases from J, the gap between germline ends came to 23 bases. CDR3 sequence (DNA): TGTGCCAGCAGCGTGAAACTTGGGGGCCTGGCGTCAGAGACCCAGTACTTC. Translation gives CASSVKLGGLASETQYF. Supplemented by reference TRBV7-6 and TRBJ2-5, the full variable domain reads GAGVSQSPRYKVTKRGQDVALRCDPISGHVSLYWYRQALGQGPEFLTYFNYEAQQDKSGLPNDRFSAERPEGSISTLTIQRTEQRDSAMYRCASSVKLGGLASETQYFGPGTRLLVL.

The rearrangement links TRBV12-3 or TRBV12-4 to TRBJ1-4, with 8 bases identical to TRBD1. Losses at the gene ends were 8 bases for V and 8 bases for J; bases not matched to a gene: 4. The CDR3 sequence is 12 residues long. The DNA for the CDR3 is TGTGCCAGCCGCCAGGGGGCAGAAAAACTGTTTTTT. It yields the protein CASRQGAEKLFF.

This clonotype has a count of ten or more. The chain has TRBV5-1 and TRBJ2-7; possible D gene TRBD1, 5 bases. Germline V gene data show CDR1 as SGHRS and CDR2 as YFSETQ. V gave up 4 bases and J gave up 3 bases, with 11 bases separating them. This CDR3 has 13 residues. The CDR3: CASSVYQGYEQYF. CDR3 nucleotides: TGCGCCAGCAGCGTGTACCAGGGCTACGAGCAGTACTTC.

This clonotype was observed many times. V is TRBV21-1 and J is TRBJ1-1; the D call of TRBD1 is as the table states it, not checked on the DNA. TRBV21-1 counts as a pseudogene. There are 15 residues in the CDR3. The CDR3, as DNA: TGTGCCAGCGGACTACTGACAGGGCTGAACACTGAAGCTTTCTTT. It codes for CASGLLTGLNTEAFF.

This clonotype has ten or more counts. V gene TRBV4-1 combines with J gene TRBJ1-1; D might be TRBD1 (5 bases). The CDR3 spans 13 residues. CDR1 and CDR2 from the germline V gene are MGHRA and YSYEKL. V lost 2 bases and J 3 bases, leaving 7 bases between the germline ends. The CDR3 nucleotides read TGCGCCAGCAGCCAACAGGGATACACTGAAGCTTTCTTT. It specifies CASSQQGYTEAFF.

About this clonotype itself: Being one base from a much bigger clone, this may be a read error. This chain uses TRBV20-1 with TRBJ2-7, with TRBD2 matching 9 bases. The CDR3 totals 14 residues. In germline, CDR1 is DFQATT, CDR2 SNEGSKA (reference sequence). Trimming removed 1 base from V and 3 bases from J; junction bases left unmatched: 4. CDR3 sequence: CSARGTSGLYEQYF. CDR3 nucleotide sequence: TGCAGTGCTAGAGGTACTAGCGGGCTCTACGAGCAGTACTTC.

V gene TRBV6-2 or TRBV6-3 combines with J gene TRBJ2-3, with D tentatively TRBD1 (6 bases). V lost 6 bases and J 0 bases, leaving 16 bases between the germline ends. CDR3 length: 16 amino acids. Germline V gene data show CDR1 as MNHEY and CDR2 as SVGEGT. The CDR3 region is CASSHQTGTSTDTQYF. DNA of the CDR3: TGTGCCAGCAGCCATCAAACCGGGACAAGCACAGATACGCAGTATTTT.

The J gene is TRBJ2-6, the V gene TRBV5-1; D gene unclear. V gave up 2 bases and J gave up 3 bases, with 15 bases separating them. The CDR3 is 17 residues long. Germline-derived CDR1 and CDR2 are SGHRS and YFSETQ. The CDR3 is CASSFQDFKGGANVLTF. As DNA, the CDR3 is TGCGCCAGCAGCTTCCAAGATTTTAAGGGTGGGGCCAACGTCCTGACTTTC.

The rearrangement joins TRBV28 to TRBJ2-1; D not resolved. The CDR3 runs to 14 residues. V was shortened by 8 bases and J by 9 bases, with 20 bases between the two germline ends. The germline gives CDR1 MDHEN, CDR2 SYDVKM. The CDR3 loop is CASSRRTILSEQFF. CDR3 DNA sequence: TGTGCCAGCTCCAGACGAACCATTTTATCTGAGCAGTTCTTC.

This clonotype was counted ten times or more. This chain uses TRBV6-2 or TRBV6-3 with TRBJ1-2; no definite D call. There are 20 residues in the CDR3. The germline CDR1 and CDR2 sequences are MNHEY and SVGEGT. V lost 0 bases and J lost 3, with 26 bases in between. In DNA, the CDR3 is TGTGCCAGCAGTTACTCGACAATCCACAAGCAACTACCTGAAGACTATGGCTACACCTTC. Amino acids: CASSYSTIHKQLPEDYGYTF.

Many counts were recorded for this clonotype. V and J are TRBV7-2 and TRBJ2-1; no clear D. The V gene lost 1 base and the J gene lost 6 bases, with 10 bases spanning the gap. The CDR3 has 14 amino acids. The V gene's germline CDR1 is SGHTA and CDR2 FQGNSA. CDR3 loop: CASSLEVASNEQFF. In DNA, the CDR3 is TGTGCCAGCAGCTTAGAGGTTGCCTCCAATGAGCAGTTCTTC.

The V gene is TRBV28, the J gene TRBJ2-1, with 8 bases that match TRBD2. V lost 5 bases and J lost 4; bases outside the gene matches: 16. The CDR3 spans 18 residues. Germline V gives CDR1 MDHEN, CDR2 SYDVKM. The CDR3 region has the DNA TGTGCCAGCAGTCTGACAACCCCGACTAGCGTGTTTTACAATGAGCAGTTCTTC. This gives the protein CASSLTTPTSVFYNEQFF.

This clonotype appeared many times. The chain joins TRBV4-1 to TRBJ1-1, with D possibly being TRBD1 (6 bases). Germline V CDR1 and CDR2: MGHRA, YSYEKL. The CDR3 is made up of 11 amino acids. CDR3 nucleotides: TGCGCTACTAAACAGGGCCCTGAAGCTTTCTTT. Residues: CATKQGPEAFF.

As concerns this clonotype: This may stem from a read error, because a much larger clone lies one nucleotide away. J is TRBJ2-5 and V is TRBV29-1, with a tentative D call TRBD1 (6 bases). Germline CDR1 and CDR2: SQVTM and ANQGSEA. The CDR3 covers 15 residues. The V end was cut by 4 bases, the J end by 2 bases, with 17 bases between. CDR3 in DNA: TGCAGCGTTGGAGGGGGTCAGGGTATACAAGAGACCCAGTACTTC. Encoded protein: CSVGGGQGIQETQYF.

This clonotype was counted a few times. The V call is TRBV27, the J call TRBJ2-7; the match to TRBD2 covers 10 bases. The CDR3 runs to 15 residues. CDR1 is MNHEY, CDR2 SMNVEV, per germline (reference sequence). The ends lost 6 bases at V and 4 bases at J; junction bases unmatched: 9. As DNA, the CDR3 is TGTGCCAGCAGACCTAGCGGGAGTCTGTGGTACGAGCAGTACTTC. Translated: CASRPSGSLWYEQYF.

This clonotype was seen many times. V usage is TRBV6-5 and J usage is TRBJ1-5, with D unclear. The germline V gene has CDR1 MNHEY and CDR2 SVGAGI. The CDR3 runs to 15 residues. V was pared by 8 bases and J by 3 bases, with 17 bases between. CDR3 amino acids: CASAIRAGNNQPQHF. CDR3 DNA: TGTGCCAGCGCCATCCGGGCGGGAAACAATCAGCCCCAGCATTTT.

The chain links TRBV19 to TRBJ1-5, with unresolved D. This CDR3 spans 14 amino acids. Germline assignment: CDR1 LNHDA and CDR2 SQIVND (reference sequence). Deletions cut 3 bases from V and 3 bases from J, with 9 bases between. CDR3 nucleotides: TGTGCCAGTAGTATTATCCCGGCCAATCAGCCCCAGCATTTT. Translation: CASSIIPANQPQHF.

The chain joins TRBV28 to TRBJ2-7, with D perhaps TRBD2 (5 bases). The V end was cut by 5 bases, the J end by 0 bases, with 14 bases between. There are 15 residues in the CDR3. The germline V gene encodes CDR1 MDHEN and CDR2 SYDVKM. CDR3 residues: CASSAVGRGSYEQYF. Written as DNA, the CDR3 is TGTGCCAGCAGTGCGGTCGGCCGGGGCTCCTACGAGCAGTACTTC.